These T cell receptor beta chains were read from a single sample in a study of Graves' ophthalmopathy and Graves' hyperthyroidism. TCRdb independently ran MiXCR on the multiplex PCR reads; one entry per CDR3 protein. Seen here are a few hundred thousand distinct CDR3 sequences, about a sixth observed once, and the top ten hold 2.4%. Sequenced sample: peripheral blood. These receptors were obtained from an adult woman with stable Graves' hyperthyroidism. The CDR3 runs from the conserved cysteine through the conserved F or W. D genes are given only for firm matches. Only some rows state a clone size, as once, few, many or a class for expanded clones.

CDR3 DNA: TGTGCCTGCCGAAATACAAGGTGGACCGGGGAGCTGTTTTTT
CDR3 protein: CACRNTRWTGELFF
clone size: many
J gene: TRBJ2-2
V gene: TRBV30
CDR3 length: 14
D gene: NA

CDR3 DNA: TGTGCCACCAGTGATCACACAGGGGTCATTCAGCCCCAGCATTTT
CDR3 protein: CATSDHTGVIQPQHF
clone size: NA
J gene: TRBJ1-5
V gene: TRBV24-1
CDR3 length: 15
D gene: TRBD1

CDR3 DNA: TGTGCCAGCAGTTTATTGGGGGAGAGGGGCGCTCAGCCCCAGCATTTT
CDR3 protein: CASSLLGERGAQPQHF
clone size: many
J gene: TRBJ1-5
V gene: TRBV28
CDR3 length: 16
D gene: NA

CDR3 DNA: TGTGCCAGCAGTGAAACCATGAACACTGAAGCTTTCTTT
CDR3 protein: CASSETMNTEAFF
clone size: many
J gene: TRBJ1-1
V gene: TRBV2
CDR3 length: 13
D gene: NA

CDR3 DNA: TGTGCCAGCAGAGAGGGGACCGTTAACTATGGCTACACCTTC
CDR3 protein: CASREGTVNYGYTF
clone size: many
J gene: TRBJ1-2
V gene: TRBV28
CDR3 length: 14
D gene: NA

CDR3 DNA: TGTGCCAGCAGCTTCGCAGCGGCCGGGGAGCTGTTTTTT
CDR3 protein: CASSFAAAGELFF
clone size: many
J gene: TRBJ2-2
V gene: TRBV7-9
CDR3 length: 13
D gene: NA

CDR3 DNA: TGTGCCAGCAGTTTCCTACAGGGGAGTACCTACGAGCAGTACTTC
CDR3 protein: CASSFLQGSTYEQYF
clone size: many
J gene: TRBJ2-7
V gene: TRBV28
CDR3 length: 15
D gene: TRBD1

CDR3 DNA: TGTGCCAGCAGCGACACGCGGGGGAAAGAGACCCAGTACTTC
CDR3 protein: CASSDTRGKETQYF
clone size: NA
J gene: TRBJ2-5
V gene: TRBV7-9
CDR3 length: 14
D gene: TRBD2

CDR3 DNA: TGTGCCAGCAACGGTCTCTGGAACACTGAAGCTTTCTTT
CDR3 protein: CASNGLWNTEAFF
clone size: many
J gene: TRBJ1-1
V gene: TRBV7-9
CDR3 length: 13
D gene: NA

CDR3 DNA: TGTGCCAGCAGCCCCGCAGGGACAGGGGGCATTCAGTACTTC
CDR3 protein: CASSPAGTGGIQYF
clone size: few
J gene: TRBJ2-4
V gene: TRBV9
CDR3 length: 14
D gene: TRBD1

CDR3 DNA: TGTGCCAGCAGCTTATTCGGAAGACGGCGGAACACTGAAGCTTTCTTT
CDR3 protein: CASSLFGRRRNTEAFF
clone size: NA
J gene: TRBJ1-1
V gene: TRBV11-1
CDR3 length: 16
D gene: NA

CDR3 DNA: TGTGCCAGCAGACTAGGGACAGGGGTAGAGACCCAGTACTTC
CDR3 protein: CASRLGTGVETQYF
clone size: many
J gene: TRBJ2-5
V gene: TRBV12-3/TRBV12-4
CDR3 length: 14
D gene: TRBD1

CDR3 DNA: TGTGCCAGCAGTGAAGAGGGACAGGGGGACAACTATGGCTACACCTTC
CDR3 protein: CASSEEGQGDNYGYTF
clone size: NA
J gene: TRBJ1-2
V gene: TRBV2
CDR3 length: 16
D gene: TRBD1

CDR3 DNA: TGTGCCAGCAGTTTAAGAAGCGGGGCCTCCTACGAGCAGTACTTC
CDR3 protein: CASSLRSGASYEQYF
clone size: many
J gene: TRBJ2-7
V gene: TRBV28
CDR3 length: 15
D gene: TRBD2

CDR3 DNA: TGTGCCAGCCTGGGTATCCGACAAGAGACCCAGTACTTC
CDR3 protein: CASLGIRQETQYF
clone size: many
J gene: TRBJ2-5
V gene: TRBV2
CDR3 length: 13
D gene: NA

CDR3 DNA: TGCAGCGTTTCCGGGACTCCAGACAGAAACACCATATATTTT
CDR3 protein: CSVSGTPDRNTIYF
clone size: many
J gene: TRBJ1-3
V gene: TRBV29-1
CDR3 length: 14
D gene: NA

CDR3 DNA: TGTGCCAGCAGCGCAAAGGACAGTAAGAACACTGAAGCTTTCTTT
CDR3 protein: CASSAKDSKNTEAFF
clone size: NA
J gene: TRBJ1-1
V gene: TRBV7-8
CDR3 length: 15
D gene: NA

CDR3 DNA: TGTGCCAGCGGCTCAGGGGGGCCCCAGCATTTT
CDR3 protein: CASGSGGPQHF
clone size: many
J gene: TRBJ1-5
V gene: TRBV12-3/TRBV12-4
CDR3 length: 11
D gene: TRBD1

CDR3 DNA: TGTGCCAGCAGACCACAGGGGATTCAGCCCCAGCATTTT
CDR3 protein: CASRPQGIQPQHF
clone size: many
J gene: TRBJ1-5
V gene: TRBV28
CDR3 length: 13
D gene: TRBD1

CDR3 DNA: TGTGCCAGCAGCCCAAGCGAAGGGCCCGACAGGGGTACCCGTGGCTACACCTTC
CDR3 protein: CASSPSEGPDRGTRGYTF
clone size: NA
J gene: TRBJ1-2
V gene: TRBV6-2/TRBV6-3
CDR3 length: 18
D gene: TRBD1

CDR3 DNA: TGTGCCAGCAGACCCAGACCCGGGACTAGTCATCCCCGCAATGAGCAGTTCTTC
CDR3 protein: CASRPRPGTSHPRNEQFF
clone size: NA
J gene: TRBJ2-1
V gene: TRBV28
CDR3 length: 18
D gene: TRBD2

CDR3 DNA: TGTGCCAGCAGTTTTTCCGGGTCCAACCAGTACTTC
CDR3 protein: CASSFSGSNQYF
clone size: many
J gene: TRBJ2-7
V gene: TRBV28
CDR3 length: 12
D gene: NA

CDR3 DNA: TGTGCCAGCAGCATGACAGGGGCGAGTGGCTACACCTTC
CDR3 protein: CASSMTGASGYTF
clone size: few
J gene: TRBJ1-2
V gene: TRBV11-2
CDR3 length: 13
D gene: TRBD1

CDR3 DNA: TGTGCCAGCAGTTATGGGGCTGGCGGGAGAGGCTACGAGCAGTACTTC
CDR3 protein: CASSYGAGGRGYEQYF
clone size: many
J gene: TRBJ2-7
V gene: TRBV6-2/TRBV6-3
CDR3 length: 16
D gene: TRBD2

CDR3 DNA: TGTGCCAGCAGCTTAGGAGACGCGACCAACACCATATATTTT
CDR3 protein: CASSLGDATNTIYF
clone size: many
J gene: TRBJ1-3
V gene: TRBV7-8
CDR3 length: 14
D gene: NA

CDR3 DNA: TGTGCCAGCAGCCCCCGGGACAGGAGCTCCTACGAGCAGTACTTC
CDR3 protein: CASSPRDRSSYEQYF
clone size: many
J gene: TRBJ2-7
V gene: TRBV6-1
CDR3 length: 15
D gene: TRBD1

CDR3 DNA: TGTGCCAGCAGTTTATTGTCTAGCGCGAACTACGAGCAGTACTTC
CDR3 protein: CASSLLSSANYEQYF
clone size: NA
J gene: TRBJ2-7
V gene: TRBV12-3/TRBV12-4
CDR3 length: 15
D gene: NA

CDR3 DNA: TGTGCCAGCAGCTTAGCACGGTTTAGCACAGATACGCAGTATTTT
CDR3 protein: CASSLARFSTDTQYF
clone size: many
J gene: TRBJ2-3
V gene: TRBV7-2
CDR3 length: 15
D gene: NA

CDR3 DNA: TGTGCCAGCACCGAACCAATGACAGGGGGAAATGGCTACACCTTC
CDR3 protein: CASTEPMTGGNGYTF
clone size: many
J gene: TRBJ1-2
V gene: TRBV28
CDR3 length: 15
D gene: TRBD1

CDR3 DNA: TGTGCCAGTAGTACCTCCGGGACAGGGACCGGGAGCAATCAGCCCCAGCATTTT
CDR3 protein: CASSTSGTGTGSNQPQHF
clone size: many
J gene: TRBJ1-5
V gene: TRBV19
CDR3 length: 18
D gene: TRBD1

CDR3 DNA: TGTGCCAGCAGTTACGGCGCGGACCCCTACGAGCAGTACTTC
CDR3 protein: CASSYGADPYEQYF
clone size: many
J gene: TRBJ2-7
V gene: TRBV6-5
CDR3 length: 14
D gene: NA

CDR3 DNA: TGCAGTGCTAGACCCACAGGACCGGATCAGCCCCAGCATTTT
CDR3 protein: CSARPTGPDQPQHF
clone size: many
J gene: TRBJ1-5
V gene: TRBV20-1
CDR3 length: 14
D gene: NA

CDR3 DNA: TGTGCCAGTAGTACCGCCAGGGGACCTTCCTACGAGCAGTACTTC
CDR3 protein: CASSTARGPSYEQYF
clone size: many
J gene: TRBJ2-7
V gene: TRBV19
CDR3 length: 15
D gene: NA

CDR3 DNA: TGTGCCAGCAGCTCTTACATAGGGGGCAGGGAGAATCAGCCCCAGCATTTT
CDR3 protein: CASSSYIGGRENQPQHF
clone size: NA
J gene: TRBJ1-5
V gene: TRBV6-2/TRBV6-3
CDR3 length: 17
D gene: TRBD1

CDR3 DNA: TGTGCCAGCAGCCAGACCGGACAGCCGTACTCTGGAAACACCATATATTTT
CDR3 protein: CASSQTGQPYSGNTIYF
clone size: many
J gene: TRBJ1-3
V gene: TRBV3-1
CDR3 length: 17
D gene: NA

CDR3 DNA: TGTGCCAGCAGCCAAGAGGCCACAGGGGGCACTGAAGCTTTCTTT
CDR3 protein: CASSQEATGGTEAFF
clone size: many
J gene: TRBJ1-1
V gene: TRBV4-2
CDR3 length: 15
D gene: TRBD1

CDR3 DNA: TGTGCCAGCAGTTCCAGGGTTGGCACGCAGTATTTT
CDR3 protein: CASSSRVGTQYF
clone size: many
J gene: TRBJ2-3
V gene: TRBV12-3/TRBV12-4
CDR3 length: 12
D gene: NA

CDR3 DNA: TGTGCCAGCAGTTACGCTCCTAGCGTCACCGGGGAGCTGTTTTTT
CDR3 protein: CASSYAPSVTGELFF
clone size: many
J gene: TRBJ2-2
V gene: TRBV6-2/TRBV6-3
CDR3 length: 15
D gene: NA

CDR3 DNA: TGTGCCAGCGGGACAGGGCATAGCTCTGGGGCCAACGTCCTGACTTTC
CDR3 protein: CASGTGHSSGANVLTF
clone size: many
J gene: TRBJ2-6
V gene: TRBV28
CDR3 length: 16
D gene: TRBD1

CDR3 DNA: TGTGCCAGCAGTTACCAGGGTAGTGATGGCTACACCTTC
CDR3 protein: CASSYQGSDGYTF
clone size: NA
J gene: TRBJ1-2
V gene: TRBV6-4
CDR3 length: 13
D gene: NA

CDR3 DNA: TGTGCCAGCAGTTGGGACAGGGGCCTGTACGAGCAGTACTTC
CDR3 protein: CASSWDRGLYEQYF
clone size: many
J gene: TRBJ2-7
V gene: TRBV27
CDR3 length: 14
D gene: TRBD1

CDR3 DNA: TGTGCCAGCAGTTACAAACTAGCGGGAGTAGGGACCGGGGAGCTGTTTTTT
CDR3 protein: CASSYKLAGVGTGELFF
clone size: many
J gene: TRBJ2-2
V gene: TRBV6-2/TRBV6-3
CDR3 length: 17
D gene: TRBD2

CDR3 DNA: TGTGCCAGCAGTTACTCTCGGGGGACTAGTGGCACCGGGGAGCTGTTTTTT
CDR3 protein: CASSYSRGTSGTGELFF
clone size: many
J gene: TRBJ2-2
V gene: TRBV6-5
CDR3 length: 17
D gene: TRBD2

CDR3 DNA: TGTGCCAGCAGCCCTACTGTTCGGGGACACATTCAGTACTTC
CDR3 protein: CASSPTVRGHIQYF
clone size: many
J gene: TRBJ2-4
V gene: TRBV27
CDR3 length: 14
D gene: NA